These 16 T cell receptor beta chains share one sample of origin, sequenced in a study of spatial heterogeneity in lung cancer. MiXCR, run by TCRdb on the 5' RACE reads, gives a single entry per CDR3 protein. The sample lists tens of thousands of distinct CDR3 sequences, 15% to 25% occurring once. This sample's time point: sample taken at primary tumor resection. Whole RNA was taken from tumor, nontumor lung or frozen PBMC; it was then sequenced unsorted. The material sequenced was PBMCs, taken at surgery. Every receptor here comes from a male donor with early-stage non-small cell lung cancer.

This clonotype has only a few counts. The chain joins TRBV19 to TRBJ1-6; tentatively, D is TRBD1 (5 bases). V was pared by 9 bases and J by 8 bases, with 14 bases between. In germline, CDR1 is LNHDA, CDR2 SQIVND (reference sequence). The CDR3 totals 13 residues. CDR3 protein: CASKGRMDSPLHF. The DNA for the CDR3 is TGTGCCAGCAAGGGACGTATGGATTCACCCCTCCACTTT.

This clonotype was found many times. V gene TRBV3-1 combines with J gene TRBJ1-1; no clear D. This CDR3 is 13 amino acids long. V was trimmed by 1 base and J by 5 bases, leaving 8 bases between them. The germline gives CDR1 LGHDT, CDR2 YNNKEL (reference sequence). The CDR3: CASSQVAGTEAFF. The CDR3 nucleotides are TGTGCCAGCAGCCAAGTGGCGGGGACTGAAGCTTTCTTT.

The chain joins TRBV7-8 to TRBJ1-5, with D perhaps TRBD1 (5 bases). Trimming stripped 0 bases from V and 7 bases from J, with 10 bases between. The CDR3 runs 14 residues. Germline V lookup: CDR1 SGHVS, CDR2 FQNEAQ. The CDR3 bases are TGTGCCAGCAGCTTAGCTGGGGGTCAACAGCCCCAGCATTTT. It encodes CASSLAGGQQPQHF. Supplemented by reference TRBV7-8 and TRBJ1-5, the full variable domain reads GAGVSQSPRYKVAKRGQDVALRCDPISGHVSLFWYQQALGQGPEFLTYFQNEAQLDKSGLPSDRFFAERPEGSVSTLKIQRTQQEDSAVYLCASSLAGGQQPQHFGDGTRLSIL.

This clonotype occurred a few times. V and J are TRBV10-3 and TRBJ2-5; possible D gene TRBD2, 6 bases. The CDR3 runs 12 residues. Between the trimmed V and J ends, which lost 8 bases and 3 bases, there was a span of 10 bases. Germline loops: CDR1 ENHRY, CDR2 SYGVKD. The CDR3: CAIGAGKETQYF. The CDR3 DNA follows: TGTGCCATCGGAGCGGGTAAAGAGACCCAGTACTTC.

The chain combines TRBV6-2 or TRBV6-3 with TRBJ2-7; possibly TRBD1 for D (6 bases). Germline V lookup: CDR1 MNHEY, CDR2 SVGEGT. With 4 bases removed from V and 3 bases from J, the gap between germline ends came to 16 bases. The CDR3 has 15 amino acids. CDR3 nucleotides: TGTGCCAGCAGTTTCACCACAGGGCGCAACTACGAGCAGTACTTC. Translation: CASSFTTGRNYEQYF.

This clonotype was detected a few times. The J gene is TRBJ2-6, the V gene TRBV14; D is unresolved. CDR3 length equals 14 residues. Germline loops: CDR1 SGHDN, CDR2 FVKESK. With 4 bases removed from V and 0 bases from J, the gap between germline ends came to 4 bases. The DNA for the CDR3 is TGTGCCAGCAGCCGGGACTCTGGGGCCAACGTCCTGACTTTC. As protein: CASSRDSGANVLTF.

This chain uses TRBV12-3 or TRBV12-4 with TRBJ2-3; TRBD2 matches at 7 bases. V was pared by 5 bases and J by 5 bases, with 7 bases of the junction left unmatched. The CDR3 is 14 amino acids. The CDR3, as DNA: TGTGCCAGCAGTACTACTAGCGTCAGAGATACGCAGTATTTT. The encoded protein is CASSTTSVRDTQYF.

This clonotype showed up just a few times. The V and J genes are TRBV20-1 and TRBJ2-3; 10 positions match TRBD2. Germline V CDR1 and CDR2: DFQATT, SNEGSKA (reference sequence). This CDR3 is 14 amino acids long. J gave up 6 bases and V 3 bases, and 6 bases lay outside the gene matches. The CDR3 spells CSASSLAGVDTQYF. DNA of the CDR3: TGCAGTGCTAGTAGCCTAGCGGGAGTCGATACGCAGTATTTT.

This clonotype was recorded a few times. The CDR3 loop is CASSPGGTNTDTQYF. CDR3 DNA: TGTGCCAGCAGCCCGGGGGGCACCAACACAGATACGCAGTATTTT. This chain links TRBV7-2 with TRBJ2-3; possibly TRBD2 for D (7 bases). Germline loops: CDR1 SGHTA, CDR2 FQGNSA. This CDR3 has 15 residues. V lost 5 bases, J lost 2 bases, and 14 bases lay in between.

This clonotype has ten or more counts. J is TRBJ2-5 and V is TRBV7-9, with 7 bases aligning to TRBD1. V lost 8 bases, J lost 2 bases, and 5 bases stayed unmatched. The CDR3 consists of 13 residues. Germline CDR1 SEHNR, CDR2 FQNEAQ (reference sequence). CDR3 bases: TGTGCCAGCGGGGGACAGTCACAAGAGACCCAGTACTTC. Translated: CASGGQSQETQYF.

This clonotype was observed a few times. The genes are TRBV5-1 and TRBJ1-2, with 11 nucleotides matching TRBD1. Losses at the gene ends were 2 bases for V and 4 bases for J; bases not matched to a gene: 1. Germline V gene sequence: CDR1 SGHRS, CDR2 YFSETQ. The CDR3 length is 14 residues. CDR3: CASSFGTGGYGYTF. The CDR3 DNA follows: TGCGCCAGCAGCTTCGGGACAGGGGGCTATGGCTACACCTTC.

In this sample, this clonotype turned up a few times. This chain joins TRBV5-1 and TRBJ2-1; 9 positions agree with TRBD2. The CDR3 covers 18 residues. Germline CDR1 and CDR2: SGHRS and YFSETQ. With V trimmed by 3 bases and J by 5 bases, 15 bases remained unmatched. CDR3 nucleotide sequence: TGCGCCAGCAGCTGGGGGACTAGCACCCCCCTCCAACACAATGAGCAGTTCTTC. As protein: CASSWGTSTPLQHNEQFF. The full variable domain, its missing parts supplied by reference TRBV5-1 and TRBJ2-1, is KAGVTQTPRYLIKTRGQQVTLSCSPISGHRSVSWYQQTPGQGLQFLFEYFSETQRNKGNFPGRFSGRQFSNSRSEMNVSTLELGDSALYLCASSWGTSTPLQHNEQFFGPGTRLTVL.

The rearrangement uses TRBV12-3 or TRBV12-4 and TRBJ1-4; 7 bases match TRBD1. The V segment lost 6 bases and the J segment 5 bases; nucleotides outside the gene matches: 9. This CDR3 is built from 15 residues. The CDR3 here is CASRSGGALNEKLFF. CDR3 nucleotides: TGTGCCAGCAGGTCAGGGGGAGCGTTGAATGAAAAACTGTTTTTT.

The genes are TRBV6-2 or TRBV6-3 and TRBJ1-5; 11 bases are shared with TRBD1. Trimming removed 10 bases from V and 7 bases from J; junction bases left unmatched: 6. The CDR3 is made up of 13 amino acids. CDR1 is MNHEY and CDR2 is SVGEGT in the germline V gene. The CDR3: CANPDRGLQPQHF. CDR3 in DNA: TGTGCCAACCCGGACAGGGGGCTGCAGCCCCAGCATTTT.

This clonotype has just a few counts. V usage is TRBV13 and J usage is TRBJ2-7; D might be TRBD1 (6 bases). This CDR3 region has 14 residues. The V and J ends lost 3 bases and 3 bases respectively, with 12 bases between them. Germline V gives CDR1 PRHDT, CDR2 FYEKMQ (reference sequence). CDR3: CASSLSVRGYEQYF. CDR3 nucleotide sequence: TGTGCCAGCAGCTTGTCGGTCAGGGGCTACGAGCAGTACTTC. Full variable domain (missing parts from reference TRBV13 and TRBJ2-7): AAGVIQSPRHLIKEKRETATLKCYPIPRHDTVYWYQQGPGQDPQFLISFYEKMQSDKGSIPDRFSAQQFSDYHSELNMSSLELGDSALYFCASSLSVRGYEQYFGPGTRLTVT.

This clonotype has a single count. The chain employs TRBV19 and TRBJ1-6, with TRBD1 matching 7 bases. The ends lost 5 bases at V and 0 bases at J; junction bases unmatched: 16. Germline CDR1 and CDR2: LNHDA and SQIVND (reference sequence). The CDR3 spans 20 residues. CDR3 sequence: CASSPSLSTGNSSYNSPLHF. The CDR3 DNA reads TGTGCCAGTAGTCCTTCCTTATCGACAGGGAATAGCTCCTATAATTCACCCCTCCACTTT.